This record covers a single TCR beta chain. Per the germline V gene, CDR1 is SQVTM and CDR2 is ANQGSEA. The trim removed 7 bases at V and 3 bases at J, leaving 11 bases unmatched. The CDR3 length is 16 residues. TCRdb independently ran MiXCR on the RT-PCR reads; one entry per CDR3 protein. The data show about 700,000 distinct CDR3 sequences, with 13% to 15% seen just once and 3% to 4.5% held by the top ten. The TCR originated in a female donor in good health, serving as a healthy control. Sequencing was performed on memory CD4+ T cells from blood. The V and J genes are TRBV29-1 and TRBJ2-2, with 10 bases identical to TRBD1. The CDR3 bases are TGCAGCGCAAAGACAGGGGGCTGGAGGTACACCGGGGAGCTGTTTTTT. Amino acids: CSAKTGGWRYTGELFF.